The 14 T cell receptor beta chains below all came from one sample that was sequenced in a study of post-analysis software for immune sequencing data. Study results and caveats: Elevated frequency relative to controls characterized four to six TRBV segments in patients, TRBV5-6, TRBV5-1 and TRBV20-1 among them.

These receptors' antigens are unknown. Each TCR beta cDNA library carried unique molecular identifiers. TCRdb analysed the PCR reads with MiXCR anew, one entry per CDR3 protein. The sample lists 750,000 to 900,000 distinct CDR3 sequences; under 60% were seen once. The sequenced sample consisted of blood. The origin of the receptors is a girl under 18 with multiple sclerosis.

This clonotype was observed a few times. The J gene is TRBJ2-1, the V gene TRBV7-9, with 9 bases matching TRBD2. Germline loops: CDR1 SEHNR, CDR2 FQNEAQ (reference sequence). The CDR3 runs to 13 residues. V lost 7 bases to trimming and J lost 6 bases; unmatched junction nucleotides: 4. In DNA form, the CDR3 reads TGTGCCAGCACCATAGCGGGAGCCAATGAGCAGTTCTTC. It yields the protein CASTIAGANEQFF.

Here the CDR3 reads CASSYLGGAGETQYF. CDR3 bases: TGTGCCAGCAGTTACTTAGGGGGAGCGGGAGAGACCCAGTACTTC. V usage is TRBV6-6 and J usage is TRBJ2-5; the D gene could be TRBD1 or TRBD2 (6 bases each). The CDR3 sequence is 15 residues long. CDR1 and CDR2 from the germline V gene are MNHNY and SVGAGI (reference sequence). V gave up 1 base and J gave up 4 bases, with 13 bases separating them.

This chain uses TRBV6-2 or TRBV6-3 with TRBJ2-1; 10 bases align to TRBD2. Germline V gene data show CDR1 as MNHEY and CDR2 as SVGEGT. The CDR3 contains 15 residues. J lost 8 bases, V lost 10 bases, and 14 bases had no gene match. The CDR3 is CATISGLAGVYEQFF. CDR3 coding DNA: TGTGCCACCATTTCAGGCCTAGCGGGAGTATATGAGCAGTTCTTC.

Only a few counts were recorded for this clonotype. The chain links TRBV20-1 to TRBJ2-4, with D tentatively TRBD2 (6 bases). The J call is uncertain, as TRBJ2-7 better fits the DNA end. Germline values: CDR1 DFQATT, CDR2 SNEGSKA (reference sequence). The CDR3 runs to 11 residues. The CDR3: CSAWGVYEQYF. Here the CDR3 DNA reads TGCAGTGCTTGGGGGGTCTACGAGCAGTACTTC.

At least ten counts were recorded for this clonotype. V usage is TRBV27 and J usage is TRBJ2-7, with a weak D call TRBD2 (5 bases). Trimming took off 6 bases at V and 2 bases at J, with 14 bases between the two ends. CDR1 is MNHEY, CDR2 SMNVEV, per germline (reference sequence). The CDR3 sequence is 14 residues long. CDR3 sequence (DNA): TGTGCCAGCAGCCCCGGACTGGCCGCCTACGAGCAGTACTTC. This gives the protein CASSPGLAAYEQYF.

The chain carries TRBV28 and TRBJ2-5, with 8 bases fitting TRBD1. Looked up from germline, CDR1 is MDHEN and CDR2 is SYDVKM. The CDR3 length is 18 residues. Unmatched junction bases numbered 15, after V lost 3 bases and J lost 3 bases. The CDR3 nucleotides read TGTGCCAGCAGTTTTCTCGTCTTAGGGGACAGGAAAAAAGAGACCCAGTACTTC. Its protein is CASSFLVLGDRKKETQYF.

The chain employs TRBV6-1 and TRBJ2-7; 8 nucleotides match TRBD1. The CDR3 length is 16 residues. V was pared by 4 bases and J by 6 bases, with 14 bases of the junction left unmatched. The germline CDR1 and CDR2 sequences are MNHNS and SASEGT. The CDR3: CASSAIRTGNSAEQYF. The CDR3 coding sequence is TGTGCCAGCAGTGCCATTAGGACAGGGAACTCGGCCGAGCAGTACTTC.

This clonotype came up a few times. The chain is built from TRBV6-6 and TRBJ2-3, with D possibly being TRBD2 (6 bases). CDR1 and CDR2 (germline): MNHNY, SVGAGI (reference sequence). With 4 bases removed from V and 10 bases from J, the gap between germline ends came to 15 bases. The length of the CDR3 is 13 residues. CDR3 bases: TGTGCCAGCAGTTTGGAGGGACCCGTTGCGCAGTATTTT. Its translation: CASSLEGPVAQYF.

The V call is TRBV5-1, the J call TRBJ2-1; D is possibly TRBD1 or TRBD2 (5 bases each). Germline CDR1 and CDR2: SGHRS and YFSETQ. The length of the CDR3 is 16 residues. Trimming shortened V by 0 bases and J by 4 bases, and 14 bases separated the two germline ends. The CDR3 reads CASSLETGTPYNEQFF. Here the CDR3 DNA reads TGCGCCAGCAGCTTGGAGACCGGGACCCCATACAATGAGCAGTTCTTC. The variable domain in full, completed from reference TRBV5-1 and TRBJ2-1, reads KAGVTQTPRYLIKTRGQQVTLSCSPISGHRSVSWYQQTPGQGLQFLFEYFSETQRNKGNFPGRFSGRQFSNSRSEMNVSTLELGDSALYLCASSLETGTPYNEQFFGPGTRLTVL.

This clonotype showed up just a few times. The chain is built from TRBV19 and TRBJ2-1; perhaps TRBD2 as D (5 bases). This CDR3 comprises 11 residues. Germline loops: CDR1 LNHDA, CDR2 SQIVND (reference sequence). Deletions cut 5 bases from V and 11 bases from J, with 10 bases between. The CDR3 sequence is CASSWERKQFF. In nucleotides, the CDR3 is TGTGCCAGTAGTTGGGAGCGGAAGCAGTTCTTC.

This clonotype appeared a few times. This chain links TRBV7-2 with TRBJ1-2; 7 nucleotides align to TRBD1. Germline assignment: CDR1 SGHTA and CDR2 FQGNSA. V lost 3 bases and J lost 8; bases outside the gene matches: 12. This CDR3 is 15 amino acids long. CDR3 region: CASSFRNRDSGGYTF. CDR3 DNA sequence: TGTGCCAGCAGCTTCAGAAACCGGGACAGTGGAGGCTACACCTTC.

A few counts support this clonotype. This chain uses TRBV20-1 with TRBJ1-2, with D unclear. V gave up 0 bases and J gave up 1 base, with 12 bases separating them. Germline values: CDR1 DFQATT, CDR2 SNEGSKA (reference sequence). The CDR3 contains 15 residues. CDR3 sequence reads: CSAREGREGNYGYTF. For the CDR3, the DNA is TGCAGTGCTAGAGAAGGACGTGAGGGTAACTATGGCTACACCTTC.

This clonotype was picked up many times. The rearrangement links TRBV7-9 to TRBJ2-1; TRBD1 might be the D (6 bases). The V gene lost 1 base and the J gene lost 4 bases, with 11 bases spanning the gap. Looked up from germline, CDR1 is SEHNR and CDR2 is FQNEAQ (reference sequence). The CDR3 sequence is 15 residues long. The CDR3 here is CASSLDRDTYNEQFF. DNA for the CDR3: TGTGCCAGCAGCTTAGACCGGGACACATACAATGAGCAGTTCTTC.

The chain carries TRBV12-3 or TRBV12-4 and TRBJ2-1, with 10 bases lining up with TRBD2. With V trimmed by 8 bases and J by 15 bases, 4 bases remained unmatched. The CDR3 has 10 residues. As DNA, the CDR3 is TGTGCCAGCTCTAGCGGGAGTTTGTTCTTC. The encoded protein is CASSSGSLFF.